Detailed here is one TCR beta chain. This clonotype was seen a handful of times. There is no known antigen for this receptor. No base qualities exist here, and no much larger clone lies one base off it. Counted from cysteine to phenylalanine, this CDR3 has 15 amino acids. Of the read, only the CDR3 DNA is kept; its 45 bases are in frame from base 1. The V and J ends are trimmed by 4 bases and 0 bases, leaving 12 bases between them. CDR1 and CDR2 are drawn from the germline V gene (reference sequence): SEHNR, FQNEAQ. The data were obtained in a study of patients and donors after allogeneic stem cell transplantation (dated by TCRdb to the early 2020s). Libraries were made using RT-PCR. The data were produced on a NextSeq 550. Clones were called with MiXCR by TCRdb after fastp trimmed the public reads at Q25, and only in-frame beta chains were retained. CDR3 protein sequences are deduplicated, and each keeps its most common genes and DNA. The sample table shows 150,000 to 250,000 distinct CDR3 sequences, and more than 35% are seen once. The top ten constitute 33% of the sample.

This TCR was sampled from a human donor who was either an allogeneic HSCT recipient or a stem cell or donor lymphocyte infusion donor (not recorded which). It is not recorded whose cells these are; they may come from a transplant donor. This chain joins TRBV7-9 to TRBJ1-2; TRBD1 is a possible D gene, resting on 5 matching bases. The sample was blood, either unsorted or a sorted T cell fraction (not recorded which). This receptor has the CDR3 CASSSTDTPNYGYTF. The DNA sequence is given as TGTGCCAGCAGCTCAACGGACACCCCTAACTATGGCTACACCTTC.